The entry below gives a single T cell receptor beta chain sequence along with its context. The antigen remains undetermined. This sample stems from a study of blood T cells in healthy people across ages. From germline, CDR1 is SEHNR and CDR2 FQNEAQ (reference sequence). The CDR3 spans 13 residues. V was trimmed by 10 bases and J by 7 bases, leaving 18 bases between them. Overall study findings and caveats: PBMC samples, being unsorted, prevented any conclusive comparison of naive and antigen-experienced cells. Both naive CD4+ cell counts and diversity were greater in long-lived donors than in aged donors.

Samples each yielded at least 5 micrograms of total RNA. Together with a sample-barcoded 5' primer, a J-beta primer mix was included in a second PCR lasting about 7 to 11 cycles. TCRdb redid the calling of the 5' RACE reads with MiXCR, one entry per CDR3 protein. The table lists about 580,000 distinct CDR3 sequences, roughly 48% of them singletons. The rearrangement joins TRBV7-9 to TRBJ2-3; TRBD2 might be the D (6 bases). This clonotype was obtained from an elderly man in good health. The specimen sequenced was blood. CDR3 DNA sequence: TGTGCCACCTTCTTTTCAGGCGGGAATACGCAGTATTTT. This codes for CATFFSGGNTQYF.